This T cell receptor beta chain derives from a study of shared clonotypes between healthy human individuals. The CDR3 sequence is 20 residues long. V was shortened by 0 bases and J by 0 bases, with 21 bases between the two germline ends. Per germline, CDR1 MGHRA and CDR2 YSYEKL. The naive CD8 fraction comprised CD45RO-negative cells positively selected for CCR7 and excluded terminally differentiated effector memory CD45RA+ cells. Repertoires were generated with immunoSEQ multiplex PCR, while TCRdb's copy carries only in-frame clones and drops some. The sample yields around 2,000,000 clones, less than 95% seen once.

J is TRBJ2-4 and V is TRBV4-1; D not resolved. Sequencing input: naive CD8+ T cells sorted from blood. The sequence came from a man younger than 30 in good health. CDR3 region: CASSQDYDLILKLAKNIQYF. CDR3 coding DNA: TGCGCCAGCAGCCAAGATTACGACCTAATTTTAAAGCTAGCCAAAAACATTCAGTACTTC.